One and the same sample provided the 28 T cell receptor beta chains below, sequenced in a study of blood T cell repertoires in COVID-19. Only in-frame clones appear in the TCRdb table, and some are missing; sequencing was by immunoSEQ multiplex PCR. The table has tens of thousands of clones, 86% seen once. What was sequenced was peripheral blood. These receptors all come from a man between 60 and 75 years old with acute or convalescent COVID-19.

This chain uses TRBV18 with TRBJ1-1, with a weak D call TRBD1 (5 bases). This CDR3 region has 13 residues. V was trimmed by 3 bases and J by 7 bases, leaving 12 bases between them. Germline loops: CDR1 KGHSH, CDR2 LQKENI. The CDR3 coding sequence is TGTGCCAGCTCACCCCAAAACGGGGGTGAAGCTTTCTTT. Translated: CASSPQNGGEAFF.

The table lists this clone with a count of one. The chain employs TRBV7-9 and TRBJ2-3, with D possibly matching TRBD2 (6 bases). CDR3 length: 15 amino acids. Trimming left V 0 bases short and J 6 bases short, with 13 bases between. Looked up from germline, CDR1 is SEHNR and CDR2 is FQNEAQ (reference sequence). This chain's CDR3 is CASSLAVREADTQYF. CDR3 nucleotides: TGTGCCAGCAGCTTAGCGGTCAGGGAGGCGGATACGCAGTATTTT.

The J gene is TRBJ2-5, the V gene TRBV7-9; 7 bases are a match to TRBD2. CDR3 length: 13 amino acids. Germline CDR1 and CDR2: SEHNR and FQNEAQ (reference sequence). The V gene end was trimmed by 4 bases and the J gene end by 2 bases; junction bases not matched to a gene: 1. The DNA for the CDR3 is TGTGCCAGCAGCTCTAGCGGACAAGAGACCCAGTACTTC. Residues: CASSSSGQETQYF.

The rearrangement uses TRBV2 and TRBJ2-2; D is undetermined. V lost 7 bases and J 5 bases, leaving 11 bases between the germline ends. The CDR3 runs 13 residues. In germline, CDR1 is SNHLY, CDR2 FYNNEI. In DNA, the CDR3 is TGTGCCAGCACCCGAACCGGTACCGGGGAGCTGTTTTTT. Amino acids: CASTRTGTGELFF.

This clone appeared once. The V gene is TRBV13, the J gene TRBJ2-6; D unclear. Trimming shortened V by 3 bases and J by 0 bases, and 3 bases separated the two germline ends. Germline V gene lookup returns CDR1 PRHDT and CDR2 FYEKMQ (reference sequence). CDR3 length: 14 residues. The CDR3 region has the DNA TGTGCCAGCAGCTTGAGCTCTGGGGCCAACGTCCTGACTTTC. It encodes CASSLSSGANVLTF.

This chain links TRBV7-2 with TRBJ1-3; D gene unclear. This CDR3 is 15 amino acids long. Trimming took 3 bases from V and 4 from J, leaving 13 bases between them. The V gene's germline CDR1 is SGHTA and CDR2 FQGNSA. CDR3 sequence: CASSFVPGGGNTIYF. The CDR3 DNA is TGTGCCAGCAGCTTTGTACCGGGTGGGGGAAACACCATATATTTT.

This clone is a singleton in its sample. The V gene is TRBV7-2, the J gene TRBJ2-5; a possible D gene is TRBD1 (6 bases). V lost 2 bases, J lost 4 bases, and 17 bases lay in between. The V gene's germline CDR1 is SGHTA and CDR2 FQGNSA. The CDR3 has 16 amino acids. The chain's CDR3 is CASSLLGHAGGETQYF. CDR3 in DNA: TGTGCCAGCAGCTTATTGGGACACGCAGGCGGAGAGACCCAGTACTTC. Full variable domain (remainder filled in from reference TRBV7-2 and TRBJ2-5): GAGVSQSPSNKVTEKGKDVELRCDPISGHTALYWYRQSLGQGLEFLIYFQGNSAPDKSGLPSDRFSAERTGGSVSTLTIQRTQQEDSAVYLCASSLLGHAGGETQYFGPGTRLLVL.

This clone was observed a handful of times. The chain combines TRBV2 with TRBJ2-1; the match to TRBD2 covers 7 bases. Per the germline V gene, CDR1 is SNHLY and CDR2 is FYNNEI. V trimming: 11 bases; J trimming: 0 bases; junction bases outside the gene matches: 7. The CDR3 totals 14 residues. In DNA, the CDR3 is TGTGCCTCCTGGGGGGGGGACTCCTACAATGAGCAGTTCTTC. It translates to CASWGGDSYNEQFF. Together with reference TRBV2 and TRBJ2-1, the CDR3 gives the full variable domain: EPEVTQTPSHQVTQMGQEVILRCVPISNHLYFYWYRQILGQKVEFLVSFYNNEISEKSEIFDDQFSVERPDGSNFTLKIRSTKLEDSAMYFCASWGGDSYNEQFFGPGTRLTVL.

For the CDR3, the DNA is TGTGCCAGCAGCCCCTATATGGGCTACACCTTC. This translates into CASSPYMGYTF. This chain connects TRBV7-9 to TRBJ1-2; D gene uncertain. From germline, CDR1 is SEHNR and CDR2 FQNEAQ (reference sequence). Trimming shortened V by 5 bases and J by 8 bases, and 9 bases separated the two germline ends. The CDR3 covers 11 residues.

The rearrangement uses TRBV11-3 and TRBJ1-4; tentative D call: TRBD1 (5 bases). The germline V gene encodes CDR1 SGHNT and CDR2 YENEEA. V was trimmed by 2 bases and J by 6 bases, leaving 10 bases between them. CDR3 length equals 14 residues. CDR3 bases: TGTGCCAGCAGCTTATATCGGGGGGATGAAAAACTGTTTTTT. Protein sequence: CASSLYRGDEKLFF.

This clone is medium-sized in the sample. As DNA, the CDR3 is TGTGCCAGCAGCCAAGAATATGGTCTAGCGGGGAATGAGCAGTTCTTC. It specifies CASSQEYGLAGNEQFF. The chain carries TRBV3-1 (or the pseudogene TRBV3-2) and TRBJ2-1; 9 bases align to TRBD2. Germline CDR1 LGHDT, CDR2 YNNKEL (reference sequence). Trimming cost V 0 bases and J 7 bases; bases outside gene matches: 7. CDR3 length: 16 amino acids.

The rearrangement uses TRBV19 and TRBJ2-7, with 8 positions matching TRBD2. Germline CDR1 reads LNHDA; CDR2 reads SQIVND (reference sequence). The ends lost 3 bases at V and 5 bases at J; junction bases unmatched: 9. This CDR3 has 15 amino acids. The CDR3 region has the DNA TGTGCCAGTAGTATCAAAAGCGGGAGCGGCAACGAGCAGTACTTC. This gives the protein CASSIKSGSGNEQYF.

The chain links TRBV5-1 to TRBJ2-7; D not resolved. CDR3 size: 11 residues. V lost 2 bases to trimming and J lost 4 bases, with 4 bases between them. Germline V CDR1 and CDR2: SGHRS, YFSETQ. The CDR3 reads CASSFGYEQYF. In DNA form, the CDR3 reads TGCGCCAGCAGCTTCGGGTACGAGCAGTACTTC.

The CDR3: CASSLGAGGSGQPQHF. The DNA of the CDR3 is TGTGCCAGCAGCTTAGGGGCAGGGGGATCTGGTCAGCCCCAGCATTTT. The chain has TRBV5-8 and TRBJ1-5, with 7 bases that match TRBD1. This CDR3 spans 16 amino acids. V was clipped by 2 bases and J by 6 bases; unmatched bases: 11. Germline loops: CDR1 SGHTS, CDR2 YDEGEE.

The J gene is TRBJ2-3, the V gene TRBV19, with 9 bases matching TRBD1. The V segment lost 7 bases and the J segment 4 bases; nucleotides outside the gene matches: 15. Germline V gives CDR1 LNHDA, CDR2 SQIVND (reference sequence). CDR3 length: 17 residues. CDR3 bases: TGTGCCAGTACCCCCCGCCCGGGGACAGGGTCCCCAGATACGCAGTATTTT. Encoded protein: CASTPRPGTGSPDTQYF. Together with reference TRBV19 and TRBJ2-3, the CDR3 gives the full variable domain: DGGITQSPKYLFRKEGQNVTLSCEQNLNHDAMYWYRQDPGQGLRLIYYSQIVNDFQKGDIAEGYSVSREKKESFPLTVTSAQKNPTAFYLCASTPRPGTGSPDTQYFGPGTRLTVL.

This CDR3 reads CASSSSGSGTDTQYF. As DNA, the CDR3 is TGTGCCAGCAGCTCGAGCGGGAGTGGCACAGATACGCAGTATTTT. This rearrangement joins TRBV6-5 to TRBJ2-3, with 8 bases matching TRBD2. Germline CDR1 is MNHEY and CDR2 is SVGAGI. J was trimmed by 1 base and V by 6 bases; bases with no gene match: 6. This CDR3 comprises 15 residues.

The V call is TRBV14, the J call TRBJ2-7; maybe TRBD2 (5 bases). The germline V gene encodes CDR1 SGHDN and CDR2 FVKESK. V was cut by 2 bases and J by 4 bases, with 12 bases left in between. CDR3 size: 14 residues. Here the CDR3 DNA reads TGTGCCAGCAGCCAATTAGCGACCAATTACGAGCAGTACTTC. As protein: CASSQLATNYEQYF.

The rearrangement uses TRBV4-2 and TRBJ2-7, with 7 bases identical to TRBD1. This CDR3 comprises 16 residues. After removal of 0 bases from V and 4 bases from J, the junction contained 9 bases not matched to a gene. Germline CDR1 reads LGHNA; CDR2 reads YNFKEQ. CDR3 loop: CASSQDSAGGRYEQYF. DNA of the CDR3: TGTGCCAGCAGCCAAGATTCCGCAGGGGGAAGATACGAGCAGTACTTC.

This chain links TRBV6-2 or TRBV6-3 with TRBJ2-1, with D perhaps matching TRBD1 (6 bases). V lost 2 bases and J lost 4, with 21 bases in between. The CDR3 covers 18 residues. Looked up from germline, CDR1 is MNHEY and CDR2 is SVGEGT. CDR3 residues: CASSYEEIRGDFYNEQFF. CDR3 sequence (DNA): TGTGCCAGCAGTTACGAAGAAATCAGGGGCGATTTTTACAATGAGCAGTTCTTC.

This chain uses TRBV5-5 with TRBJ1-6; 8 bases fit TRBD1. CDR1 is SGHKS, CDR2 YYEKEE, per germline (reference sequence). The CDR3 runs 17 residues. V was clipped by 2 bases and J by 2 bases; unmatched bases: 6. The CDR3 is CASSFPGTGPYNSPLHF. The CDR3 DNA reads TGTGCCAGCAGCTTCCCCGGGACAGGACCCTATAATTCACCCCTCCACTTT.

The chain combines TRBV5-6 with TRBJ2-5, with a possible D match to TRBD1 (6 bases). CDR1 and CDR2 from the germline V gene are SGHDT and YYEEEE. V was trimmed by 2 bases and J by 2 bases, leaving 10 bases between them. The CDR3 consists of 14 residues. CDR3 in amino acids: CASSLDRKQETQYF. In DNA form, the CDR3 reads TGTGCCAGCAGCTTAGACAGGAAACAAGAGACCCAGTACTTC.

The chain combines TRBV7-2 with TRBJ2-5, with 9 bases matching TRBD2. V shed 1 base, J shed 0 bases, and the junction held 9 bases outside the gene matches. Per the germline V gene, CDR1 is SGHTA and CDR2 is FQGNSA. This CDR3 is 18 amino acids long. The CDR3 region has the DNA TGTGCCAGCAGCTTAGGGGGACTAGCTCAATCGTACCAAGAGACCCAGTACTTC. Translated, it gives CASSLGGLAQSYQETQYF.

The gene calls are TRBV9 and TRBJ1-5; D is unclear. V shed 1 base and J shed 7 bases, with 15 bases lying between them. Germline V gene lookup returns CDR1 SGDLS and CDR2 YYNGEE. The CDR3 covers 15 residues. The CDR3 region is CASSVSHSPSQPQHF. The CDR3 DNA reads as TGTGCCAGCAGCGTATCCCACTCGCCTTCCCAGCCCCAGCATTTT.

V is TRBV5-5 and J is TRBJ2-5; TRBD1 agrees at 10 bases. Per germline, CDR1 SGHKS and CDR2 YYEKEE (reference sequence). Losses at the gene ends were 4 bases for V and 5 bases for J; bases not matched to a gene: 11. CDR3 length: 16 amino acids. The chain's CDR3 is CASSRPGQGEAETQYF. Written as DNA, the CDR3 is TGTGCCAGCAGCCGGCCAGGACAGGGGGAAGCGGAGACCCAGTACTTC.

The chain employs TRBV20-1 and TRBJ2-7; TRBD1 might be the D (5 bases). Germline V gene sequence: CDR1 DFQATT, CDR2 SNEGSKA (reference sequence). The CDR3 spans 13 residues. V lost 3 bases to trimming and J lost 0 bases, with 9 bases between them. The CDR3 DNA is TGCAGTGCTAGTGTCGACAGCTCCTACGAGCAGTACTTC. Translated: CSASVDSSYEQYF.

The chain couples TRBV7-9 to TRBJ2-1; TRBD1 might be the D (5 bases). Germline assignment: CDR1 SEHNR and CDR2 FQNEAQ (reference sequence). Trimming removed 0 bases at V and 3 bases at J, with 9 bases between. The CDR3 contains 15 residues. Written as DNA, the CDR3 is TGTGCCAGCAGCTTAGCGGGGCTAATCTACAATGAGCAGTTCTTC. Translated, it gives CASSLAGLIYNEQFF.

The chain joins TRBV6-1 to TRBJ2-7; TRBD1 matches at 8 bases. CDR3 length: 16 residues. The germline gives CDR1 MNHNS, CDR2 SASEGT. J gave up 3 bases and V 2 bases, and 9 bases lay outside the gene matches. CDR3 DNA sequence: TGTGCCAGCAGTGAAATAAAGGAGACAGGGGTCTACGAGCAGTACTTC. This translates into CASSEIKETGVYEQYF.

The chain is built from TRBV6-1 and TRBJ2-7, with 10 bases fitting TRBD2. Per the germline V gene, CDR1 is MNHNS and CDR2 is SASEGT. The CDR3 is 15 amino acids. Trimming took 2 bases from V and 7 from J; bases not matched to a gene: 8. The CDR3, as DNA: TGTGCCAGCAGTGAACGGCTAGCGGGAGTGGGTGAGCAGTACTTC. As protein: CASSERLAGVGEQYF.